This TCR beta chain appears in the sequencing data of a study of blood T cell repertoires in COVID-19. Turning to the study itself: Sources were T cells, B-cell-depleted T cells, or PBMCs; the material itself was cDNA or gDNA.

In the original analysis: Reference gene primers were amplified, and this amplification served to estimate nucleated cell counts. Using immunoSEQ multiplex PCR, the repertoire was profiled, and TCRdb retains in-frame clones only, with some absent. For V, J and clone size, that table is used; D and trimming come from the DNA. The repertoire holds 50,000 to 80,000 clones, with around 89% as singletons. CDR1 is ENHRY, CDR2 SYGVKD, per germline. The CDR3 runs 16 residues. Trimming took 3 bases from V and 0 from J; bases not matched to a gene: 8. Ages ranged from about 18 to 89 years, with residence in more than 20 US areas. Recovered status applied to Cohort 3 donors who had two consecutive negative PCRs. It also applied to those with clearance or with symptom resolution.

Sample: PBMCs or T cells enriched from blood (not recorded which). V is TRBV10-3 and J is TRBJ2-7; 7 positions agree with TRBD1. The sequence derives from a woman in her thirties or forties who had recovered from COVID-19. The CDR3 coding sequence is TGTGCCATCAGTGACCCGGGACAGACCCGCTCCTACGAGCAGTACTTC. This encodes CAISDPGQTRSYEQYF.